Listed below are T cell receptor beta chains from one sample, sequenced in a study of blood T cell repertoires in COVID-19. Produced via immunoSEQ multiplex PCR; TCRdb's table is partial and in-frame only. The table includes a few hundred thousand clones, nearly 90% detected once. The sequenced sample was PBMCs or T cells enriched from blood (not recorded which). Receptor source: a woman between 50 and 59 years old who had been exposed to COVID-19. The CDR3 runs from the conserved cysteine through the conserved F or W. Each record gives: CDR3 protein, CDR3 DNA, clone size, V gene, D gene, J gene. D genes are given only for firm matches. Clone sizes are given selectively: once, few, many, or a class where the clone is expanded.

CASSPIKRGDLYEQYF | TGTGCCAGCAGCCCAATTAAGCGGGGGGACTTGTACGAGCAGTACTTC | NA | TRBV11-2 | TRBD2 | TRBJ2-7
CASGGSTEAFF | TGTGCCAGCGGAGGGTCCACTGAAGCTTTCTTT | NA | TRBV19 | NA | TRBJ1-1
CASSLGGQVKNIQYF | TGTGCCAGCAGTTTAGGCGGACAGGTAAAAAACATTCAGTACTTC | once | TRBV28 | TRBD1 | TRBJ2-4
CAGIAGGPDTQYF | TGTGCCGGGATAGCGGGGGGGCCAGATACGCAGTATTTT | NA | TRBV30 | TRBD2 | TRBJ2-3
CASSLQGHQPQHF | TGTGCCAGCAGTTTACAGGGGCATCAGCCCCAGCATTTT | NA | TRBV12-3/TRBV12-4 | NA | TRBJ1-5
CASSLGRPAQGYTF | TGCGCCAGCAGCTTGGGCAGACCAGCGCAGGGCTACACCTTC | NA | TRBV5-1 | NA | TRBJ1-2
CASSIVLQASYEQYF | TGTGCCAGTAGTATAGTCCTACAGGCTTCCTACGAGCAGTACTTC | NA | TRBV19 | NA | TRBJ2-7
CASSTNLGTINGNTIYF | TGTGCCAGTAGTACCAACCTCGGGACAATTAATGGAAACACCATATATTTT | NA | TRBV19 | NA | TRBJ1-3
CASTGLAGPDTQYF | TGTGCCAGCACGGGACTAGCGGGGCCAGATACGCAGTATTTT | NA | TRBV2 | TRBD2 | TRBJ2-3
CASSGVGALGYGYTF | TGTGCCAGCAGTGGCGTGGGGGCGCTAGGATATGGCTACACCTTC | NA | TRBV28 | NA | TRBJ1-2
CASSETLTGHYGYTF | TGCGCCAGCAGTGAGACCTTGACAGGGCACTATGGCTACACCTTC | NA | TRBV10-2 | TRBD1 | TRBJ1-2
CASSPPGGNSPLHF | TGCGCCAGCAGCCCCCCGGGGGGTAATTCACCCCTCCACTTT | NA | TRBV5-1 | NA | TRBJ1-6
CASSQVELDTQYF | TGCGCCAGCAGCCAAGTGGAGTTGGATACGCAGTATTTT | once | TRBV4-1 | NA | TRBJ2-3
CASSLGTGGNQPQHF | TGTGCCAGCAGCTTGGGGACAGGGGGAAATCAGCCCCAGCATTTT | NA | TRBV3-1/TRBV3-2 | TRBD1 | TRBJ1-5
CASSSGLAGYNEQFF | TGTGCCAGCAGTTCAGGACTAGCGGGGTACAATGAGCAGTTCTTC | NA | TRBV6-5 | TRBD2 | TRBJ2-1
CAISALDTNYGYTF | TGTGCCATCAGCGCGCTTGACACCAACTATGGCTACACCTTC | NA | TRBV10-3 | NA | TRBJ1-2
CASSTPGQGLGGYTF | TGTGCCAGCAGCACCCCGGGACAGGGGTTGGGTGGCTACACCTTC | NA | TRBV3-1/TRBV3-2 | TRBD1 | TRBJ1-2
CASSSTGGVGYTF | TGTGCCAGCAGCTCAACGGGAGGGGTGGGCTACACCTTC | NA | TRBV7-9 | NA | TRBJ1-2
CASSQVYLTRGNTIYF | TGTGCCAGCAGCCAGGTGTACTTGACGAGGGGAAACACCATATATTTT | NA | TRBV3-1/TRBV3-2 | NA | TRBJ1-3
CASSLRTGGTGELFF | TGTGCCAGCAGCTTGAGGACAGGGGGCACCGGGGAGCTGTTTTTT | NA | TRBV5-4 | TRBD1 | TRBJ2-2
CASSLTITDTQYF | TGTGCCAGCAGCTTAACTATCACAGATACGCAGTATTTT | NA | TRBV5-6 | NA | TRBJ2-3
CASSQDRHPVPGNDEQFF | TGTGCCAGCAGCCAAGATCGACACCCGGTCCCCGGAAATGATGAGCAGTTCTTC | NA | TRBV3-1/TRBV3-2 | NA | TRBJ2-1
CASSPRDRLNSPLHF | TGTGCCAGCAGCCCCCGGGACAGGCTAAATTCACCCCTCCACTTT | NA | TRBV5-4 | TRBD1 | TRBJ1-6
CSVGVVNENEQFF | TGCAGCGTTGGAGTTGTCAATGAGAATGAGCAGTTCTTC | NA | TRBV29-1 | NA | TRBJ2-1
CASSGWDIGNTEAFF | TGTGCCAGCAGCGGGTGGGACATCGGGAACACTGAAGCTTTCTTT | once | TRBV5-4 | NA | TRBJ1-1
CASSFHGENEKLFF | TGTGCCAGCAGTTTCCACGGGGAAAATGAAAAACTGTTTTTT | NA | TRBV27 | NA | TRBJ1-4
CSVELGTSGGLEQYF | TGCAGCGTTGAATTGGGAACTAGCGGGGGGCTCGAGCAGTACTTC | once | TRBV29-1 | TRBD2 | TRBJ2-7
CASSPDRAVRETQYF | TGTGCCAGCAGCCCGGACAGGGCGGTGAGGGAGACCCAGTACTTC | NA | TRBV5-4 | TRBD1 | TRBJ2-5
CASTTTGRITEAFF | TGTGCCAGCACCACGACAGGGCGAATCACTGAAGCTTTCTTT | NA | TRBV7-9 | TRBD1 | TRBJ1-1
CASSLESPGQGNTIYF | TGCGCCAGCAGCTTAGAATCGCCGGGACAGGGAAACACCATATATTTT | NA | TRBV5-1 | TRBD1 | TRBJ1-3